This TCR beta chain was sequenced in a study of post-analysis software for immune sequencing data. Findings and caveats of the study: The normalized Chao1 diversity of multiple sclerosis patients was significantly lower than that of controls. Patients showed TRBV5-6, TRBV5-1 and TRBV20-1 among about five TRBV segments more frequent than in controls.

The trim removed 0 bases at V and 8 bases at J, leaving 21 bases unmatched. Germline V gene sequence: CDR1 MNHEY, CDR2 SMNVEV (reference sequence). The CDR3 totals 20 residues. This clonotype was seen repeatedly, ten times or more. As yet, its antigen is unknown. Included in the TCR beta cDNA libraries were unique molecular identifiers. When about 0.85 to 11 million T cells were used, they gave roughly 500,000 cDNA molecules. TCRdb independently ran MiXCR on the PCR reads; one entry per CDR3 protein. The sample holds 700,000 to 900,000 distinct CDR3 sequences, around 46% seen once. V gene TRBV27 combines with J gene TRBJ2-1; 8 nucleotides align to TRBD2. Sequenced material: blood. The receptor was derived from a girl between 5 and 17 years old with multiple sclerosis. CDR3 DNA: TGTGCCAGCAGTTTATCCCTTGGGCTAGCGGGTGCCTACGGGCCAGATGAGCAGTTCTTC. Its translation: CASSLSLGLAGAYGPDEQFF.